The 21 T cell receptor beta chains in this list originate from one sample, sequenced in a study of vaccination and CD4 T cells after COVID-19. The antigens these receptors bind are not known. The assay that was used to sequence DNA from cultured CD4+ T cells was the Oncomine TCR Beta short-read assay. One entry per CDR3 protein results from TCRdb running MiXCR on the PCR reads. This table holds about 18,000 distinct CDR3 sequences, approximately 49% found once. Noted treatment: approximately nine-day PBMC culture with coronavirus spike peptide pools or control peptides (ViraFEST assay). Sequenced sample: CD4+ T cells from blood, cultured in vitro. These receptors were taken from a human donor who had recovered from COVID-19.

This chain connects TRBV7-8 to TRBJ1-3; a weak D match, TRBD1 (5 bases). The CDR3 totals 14 residues. Looked up from germline, CDR1 is SGHVS and CDR2 is FQNEAQ. V lost 1 base to trimming and J lost 4 bases, with 8 bases between them. CDR3 DNA: TGTGCCAGCAGCTTAGTGACAGACGGAAACACCATATATTTT. It specifies CASSLVTDGNTIYF. Using reference TRBV7-8 and TRBJ1-3 for the parts outside the CDR3, the full variable domain is GAGVSQSPRYKVAKRGQDVALRCDPISGHVSLFWYQQALGQGPEFLTYFQNEAQLDKSGLPSDRFFAERPEGSVSTLKIQRTQQEDSAVYLCASSLVTDGNTIYFGEGSWLTVV.

The chain combines TRBV6-1 with TRBJ1-5, with a tentative D call TRBD1 (6 bases). The CDR3 has 13 amino acids. CDR1 is MNHNS and CDR2 is SASEGT in the germline V gene. The V end lost 10 bases, the J end lost 7 bases, and 17 bases lay between the germline ends. The CDR3 nucleotides read TGTGCCATCAGGCCGGGGGCAATACAGCCCCAGCATTTT. It yields the protein CAIRPGAIQPQHF.

The J gene is TRBJ1-1, the V gene TRBV7-9; D not resolved. This CDR3 comprises 12 residues. Trimming took 5 bases from V and 5 from J, leaving 9 bases between them. Looked up from germline, CDR1 is SEHNR and CDR2 is FQNEAQ (reference sequence). The CDR3 coding sequence is TGTGCCAGCAGCCCATATTGGACTGAAGCTTTCTTT. Amino acid sequence: CASSPYWTEAFF.

The rearrangement links TRBV10-3 to TRBJ1-1, with D unclear. V dropped 5 bases and J dropped 2 bases, with 9 bases sitting between them. CDR3 length: 13 amino acids. Germline V gives CDR1 ENHRY, CDR2 SYGVKD. The CDR3 spells CAISQDFNTEAFF. The CDR3, as DNA: TGTGCCATCAGTCAGGACTTTAACACTGAAGCTTTCTTT.

This clonotype occurred a few times. The chain uses TRBV7-2 and TRBJ2-5; the match to TRBD2 covers 9 bases. CDR3 length: 15 amino acids. The junction had 1 base not matched to a gene; V was cut back by 2 bases and J by 0 bases. CDR1 and CDR2 (germline): SGHTA, FQGNSA. In DNA, the CDR3 is TGTGCCAGCAGCTTACTAGCGGGAAACCAAGAGACCCAGTACTTC. The encoded protein is CASSLLAGNQETQYF.

V and J are TRBV5-1 and TRBJ1-6; D is ambiguous. Trimming pared 4 bases from V and 14 bases from J, leaving 10 bases between. Germline V lookup: CDR1 SGHRS, CDR2 YFSETQ. The CDR3 has 11 residues. The CDR3 reads CASSDRATLHF. The CDR3 nucleotides are TGCGCCAGCAGCGATCGGGCGACCCTCCACTTT.

This clonotype was detected only a few times. CDR3 amino acids: CASSWAGSGRNEQFF. CDR3 DNA sequence: TGTGCCAGCAGTTGGGCGGGGAGCGGGAGAAATGAGCAGTTCTTC. J is TRBJ2-1 and V is TRBV6-5, with TRBD2 identical over 8 bases. Germline V gene lookup returns CDR1 MNHEY and CDR2 SVGAGI. V lost 4 bases, J lost 7 bases, and 9 bases stayed unmatched. The CDR3 consists of 15 residues.

The chain combines TRBV7-2 with TRBJ2-5; 9 positions match TRBD2. V gave up 3 bases and J gave up 4 bases; unmatched junction bases: 3. The CDR3 sequence is 14 residues long. Germline CDR1 SGHTA, CDR2 FQGNSA. The CDR3 DNA reads TGTGCCAGCAGCTTTAGCGGGAGCTTAGAGACCCAGTACTTC. Protein: CASSFSGSLETQYF.

This chain uses TRBV12-3 or TRBV12-4 with TRBJ1-5, with a tentative D call TRBD1 (5 bases). This CDR3 contains 15 residues. Trimming shortened V by 5 bases and J by 3 bases, and 14 bases separated the two germline ends. The DNA for the CDR3 is TGTGCCAGCAGTCCCACCGGGGGGACCAATCAGCCCCAGCATTTT. Translation gives CASSPTGGTNQPQHF.

The CDR3 sequence: CASSKGSTRRTGELFF. The CDR3 DNA sequence: TGTGCCAGTAGTAAGGGGTCGACTAGGAGGACCGGGGAGCTGTTTTTT. The V call is TRBV19, the J call TRBJ2-2, with D perhaps matching TRBD2 (6 bases). Trimming stripped 4 bases from V and 5 bases from J, with 17 bases between. Germline V CDR1 and CDR2: LNHDA, SQIVND (reference sequence). The length of the CDR3 is 16 residues.

This clonotype appeared a few times. J is TRBJ2-1 and V is TRBV11-3; the match to TRBD2 covers 7 bases. This CDR3 has 15 residues. V lost 5 bases to trimming and J lost 4 bases; unmatched junction nucleotides: 8. Germline CDR1 and CDR2: SGHNT and YENEEA. The CDR3 nucleotides are TGTGCCAGCAGCCCCTCTAGCGGCTTTTACAATGAGCAGTTCTTC. Its translation is CASSPSSGFYNEQFF.

This chain connects TRBV7-2 to TRBJ1-2; a possible D gene is TRBD1 (6 bases). The CDR3 is 15 amino acids. Germline V gene lookup returns CDR1 SGHTA and CDR2 FQGNSA. V was clipped by 5 bases and J by 7 bases, with 20 bases between them. CDR3 nucleotide sequence: TGTGCCAGCAGCCCAGGGACACTCCTCCTTGGTGGCTACACCTTC. Translating it yields CASSPGTLLLGGYTF.

The chain recombines TRBV4-1 with TRBJ1-5, with TRBD1 matching 7 bases. From germline, CDR1 is MGHRA and CDR2 YSYEKL. CDR3 size: 14 residues. With V trimmed by 0 bases and J by 11 bases, 7 bases remained unmatched. The CDR3 sequence is CASSQEGSQGAQHF. CDR3 bases: TGCGCCAGCAGCCAAGAAGGGAGTCAGGGGGCCCAGCATTTT.

This chain connects TRBV6-2 or TRBV6-3 to TRBJ2-5, with D possibly being TRBD1 or TRBD2 (5 bases each). V lost 6 bases and J lost 3, with 23 bases in between. The CDR3 totals 17 residues. Per germline, CDR1 MNHEY and CDR2 SVGEGT. CDR3 region: CASRSLSGYRGKETQYF. The DNA of the CDR3 is TGTGCCAGCAGGTCACTTTCAGGGTACCGGGGAAAAGAGACCCAGTACTTC.

V gene TRBV2 combines with J gene TRBJ1-4, with unresolved D. V gave up 8 bases and J gave up 5 bases, with 15 bases separating them. From germline, CDR1 is SNHLY and CDR2 FYNNEI. CDR3 size: 14 residues. The CDR3 spells CASGVVWSNEKLFF. CDR3 sequence (DNA): TGTGCCAGCGGAGTGGTATGGTCGAATGAAAAACTGTTTTTT.

This chain's CDR3 is CASSPGGVPYYGYTF. DNA for the CDR3: TGTGCCAGCAGCCCCGGTGGGGTTCCCTACTATGGCTACACCTTC. This sequence joins TRBV11-3 and TRBJ1-2, with D uncertain. V was cut by 5 bases and J by 3 bases, with 16 bases left in between. The CDR3 covers 15 residues. Germline V gene data show CDR1 as SGHNT and CDR2 as YENEEA.

The rearrangement joins TRBV12-3 or TRBV12-4 to TRBJ2-5; possible D gene TRBD2, 5 bases. V shed 3 bases and J shed 2 bases, with 13 bases lying between them. The CDR3 consists of 15 residues. DNA for the CDR3: TGTGCCAGCAGTTTGACGGCGGGTGCACAAGAGACCCAGTACTTC. This gives the protein CASSLTAGAQETQYF.

The rearrangement joins TRBV7-2 to TRBJ1-5, with 7 bases matching TRBD1. CDR1 is SGHTA and CDR2 is FQGNSA in the germline V gene. The CDR3 runs 14 residues. With V trimmed by 5 bases and J by 5 bases, 6 bases remained unmatched. CDR3 sequence: CASSRTGGDQPQHF. CDR3 coding DNA: TGTGCCAGCAGCCGGACAGGAGGGGATCAGCCCCAGCATTTT.

This clonotype was detected only a few times. The gene calls are TRBV10-3 and TRBJ1-1; the D is unclear. The CDR3 has 15 amino acids. Trimming left V 0 bases short and J 4 bases short, with 12 bases between. Germline lookup yields CDR1 ENHRY and CDR2 SYGVKD. Written as DNA, the CDR3 is TGTGCCATCAGTGAGTCGAAGGGCCGGGTCACTGAAGCTTTCTTT. As protein: CAISESKGRVTEAFF.

Judged by abundance, this clonotype is medium-sized. The chain's CDR3 is CASSFQGLGTTEAFF. The DNA for the CDR3 is TGTGCCAGCAGCTTTCAAGGGTTAGGTACCACTGAAGCTTTCTTT. This chain connects TRBV7-9 to TRBJ1-1; no clear D gene. The CDR3 extends over 15 amino acids. The germline CDR1 and CDR2 sequences are SEHNR and FQNEAQ (reference sequence). The V and J ends lost 3 bases and 4 bases respectively, with 15 bases between them. The full variable domain, its missing parts supplied by reference TRBV7-9 and TRBJ1-1, is DTGVSQNPRHKITKRGQNVTFRCDPISEHNRLYWYRQTLGQGPEFLTYFQNEAQLEKSRLLSDRFSAERPKGSFSTLEIQRTEQGDSAMYLCASSFQGLGTTEAFFGQGTRLTVV.

This clonotype has only one observation. The rearrangement links TRBV6-1 to TRBJ1-1; TRBD1 is a possible D gene (6 bases). In germline, CDR1 is MNHNS, CDR2 SASEGT. This CDR3 has 14 amino acids. Trimming shortened V by 6 bases and J by 4 bases, and 15 bases separated the two germline ends. The CDR3 DNA follows: TGTGCCAGCAGCCCTCGACAAGGGGGCACTGAAGCTTTCTTT. This gives the protein CASSPRQGGTEAFF.